This entry lists 9 T cell receptor beta chains sequenced from one sample in a study of cytomegalovirus exposure and HLA in healthy donors. Researchers ran the PCR with 60 Vbeta and 13 Jbeta primers. Assay used: immunoSEQ multiplex PCR; TCRdb lists only in-frame clones, some missing. The sample carries 100,000 to 150,000 clones, approximately 69% recorded once. Sequencing was done on a sample of PBMCs. These receptor sequences come from a man aged 40-50 years in good health and CMV-seropositive.

The V call is TRBV19, the J call TRBJ2-1; 8 nucleotides agree with TRBD1. The junction had 4 bases not matched to a gene; V was cut back by 6 bases and J by 6 bases. CDR3 length equals 13 residues. The germline gives CDR1 LNHDA, CDR2 SQIVND (reference sequence). CDR3: CASSLGQGNEQFF. The CDR3, as DNA: TGTGCCAGTAGCTTAGGACAGGGCAATGAGCAGTTCTTC.

This chain connects TRBV10-1 to TRBJ1-6; TRBD1 might be the D (6 bases). Germline values: CDR1 WNHNN, CDR2 SYGVQD (reference sequence). V was shortened by 3 bases and J by 8 bases, with 8 bases between the two germline ends. The CDR3 is made up of 13 amino acids. Here the CDR3 reads CASSDNRDSPLHF. The DNA for the CDR3 is TGCGCCAGCAGTGACAACAGGGATTCACCCCTCCACTTT.

The chain has TRBV7-8 and TRBJ2-7, with a tentative D call TRBD1 (6 bases). CDR1 is SGHVS, CDR2 FQNEAQ, per germline. V was pared by 5 bases and J by 0 bases, with 20 bases between. The CDR3 has 17 residues. CDR3 protein: CASSPIPSQGSSYEQYF. In DNA form, the CDR3 reads TGTGCCAGCAGCCCCATTCCGTCACAGGGTAGCTCCTACGAGCAGTACTTC.

The CDR3 reads CASSHLFRDRVVKNIQYF. The CDR3 coding sequence is TGTGCCAGCAGTCATTTGTTCCGGGACAGGGTGGTCAAAAACATTCAGTACTTC. V is TRBV5-5 and J is TRBJ2-4, with 9 bases that match TRBD1. V shed 5 bases, J shed 3 bases, and the junction held 15 bases outside the gene matches. The CDR3 has 18 amino acids. Per germline, CDR1 SGHKS and CDR2 YYEKEE (reference sequence). Combining the CDR3 with reference TRBV5-5 and TRBJ2-4 gives the whole variable domain DAGVTQSPTHLIKTRGQQVTLRCSPISGHKSVSWYQQVLGQGPQFIFQYYEKEERGRGNFPDRFSARQFPNYSSELNVNALLLGDSALYLCASSHLFRDRVVKNIQYFGAGTRLSVL.

This rearrangement joins TRBV2 to TRBJ2-1, with 11 bases that match TRBD2. The V gene end was trimmed by 6 bases and the J gene end by 4 bases; junction bases not matched to a gene: 8. Germline-derived CDR1 and CDR2 are SNHLY and FYNNEI. The CDR3 spans 16 residues. Here the CDR3 DNA reads TGTGCCAGCAGCAAAAGGTGGACTAGCGGGTACAATGAGCAGTTCTTC. Protein product: CASSKRWTSGYNEQFF. Together with reference TRBV2 and TRBJ2-1, the CDR3 gives the full variable domain: EPEVTQTPSHQVTQMGQEVILRCVPISNHLYFYWYRQILGQKVEFLVSFYNNEISEKSEIFDDQFSVERPDGSNFTLKIRSTKLEDSAMYFCASSKRWTSGYNEQFFGPGTRLTVL.

V gene TRBV30 combines with J gene TRBJ2-7; D may be TRBD1 (5 bases). The germline V gene has CDR1 GTSNPN and CDR2 SVGIG (reference sequence). This CDR3 comprises 15 residues. V dropped 4 bases and J dropped 4 bases, with 20 bases sitting between them. The CDR3, as DNA: TGTGCCTGGAAATCTGACAGTGACCCCATTTACGAGCAGTACTTC. Protein product: CAWKSDSDPIYEQYF.

V usage is TRBV5-1 and J usage is TRBJ2-3; 7 bases are a match to TRBD2. Germline V lookup: CDR1 SGHRS, CDR2 YFSETQ. The CDR3 contains 16 residues. The ends lost 0 bases at V and 2 bases at J; junction bases unmatched: 6. In DNA form, the CDR3 reads TGCGCCAGCAGCTTGGGGTTGGGGACTACCACAGATACGCAGTATTTT. The encoded protein is CASSLGLGTTTDTQYF.

CDR3 amino acids: CASSAKTGPGETQYF. DNA for the CDR3: TGTGCCAGCAGCGCCAAGACAGGTCCGGGAGAGACCCAGTACTTC. This chain uses TRBV9 with TRBJ2-5, with D perhaps matching TRBD1 (6 bases). CDR3 length: 15 amino acids. The V gene lost 3 bases and the J gene lost 4 bases, with 16 bases spanning the gap. CDR1 and CDR2 from the germline V gene are SGDLS and YYNGEE.

V and J are TRBV15 and TRBJ1-2; 11 nucleotides line up with TRBD1. CDR1 LNHNV and CDR2 YYDKDF come from the germline V gene (reference sequence). V was clipped by 3 bases and J by 4 bases; unmatched bases: 7. There are 16 residues in the CDR3. The DNA for the CDR3 is TGTGCCACCAGCAGGACAGGGACAGGGGGGGTCTATGGCTACACCTTC. Residues: CATSRTGTGGVYGYTF.